This entry lists 5 T cell receptor beta chains sequenced from one sample in a study of Graves' ophthalmopathy and Graves' hyperthyroidism. RNA transcripts yielded amplified TCR beta CDR3 regions. Second-round multiplex PCR followed a first-round RT-PCR using HTBI primers. TCRdb re-analysed the multiplex PCR reads in MiXCR, keeping a single row per CDR3 protein. The profile covers 650,000 to 900,000 distinct CDR3 sequences, with 35% to 50% appearing a single time and about 40% taken by the ten largest. The material sequenced was peripheral blood. The receptors stem from an adult man with Graves' ophthalmopathy.

J is TRBJ1-1 and V is TRBV2, with D unresolved. Germline loops: CDR1 SNHLY, CDR2 FYNNEI. Between the trimmed V and J ends, which lost 6 bases and 2 bases, there was a span of 10 bases. The CDR3 length is 13 residues. The DNA for the CDR3 is TGTGCCAGCAGGGCCGGATCAAACACTGAAGCTTTCTTT. Its translation is CASRAGSNTEAFF.

This chain links TRBV9 with TRBJ2-5; the D is unclear. The V gene lost 6 bases and the J gene lost 2 bases, with 11 bases spanning the gap. This CDR3 contains 13 residues. Germline lookup yields CDR1 SGDLS and CDR2 YYNGEE. The CDR3, as DNA: TGTGCCAGCACCGGACCCGGACAAGAGACCCAGTACTTC. It yields the protein CASTGPGQETQYF.

This clonotype has more than one count but fewer than ten. The chain combines TRBV5-4 with TRBJ2-5; D gene uncertain. The CDR3 runs to 13 residues. The germline V gene encodes CDR1 SGHNT and CDR2 YYREEE (reference sequence). With 4 bases removed from V and 5 bases from J, the gap between germline ends came to 12 bases. The DNA for the CDR3 is TGTGCCAGCAGCCCTTCGGTCTCGGAGACCCAGTACTTC. Translated: CASSPSVSETQYF. The full variable domain, rest sourced from reference TRBV5-4 and TRBJ2-5, is ETGVTQSPTHLIKTRGQQVTLRCSSQSGHNTVSWYQQALGQGPQFIFQYYREEENGRGNFPPRFSGLQFPNYSSELNVNALELDDSALYLCASSPSVSETQYFGPGTRLLVL.

This clonotype turned up a few times. The rearrangement links TRBV12-3 or TRBV12-4 to TRBJ2-7; D could derive from TRBD1 or TRBD2 (5 bases each). Trimming cost V 1 base and J 8 bases, with 6 bases left between them. This CDR3 contains 11 residues. CDR3 nucleotides: TGTGCCAGCAGTTTAGGGGGGAAGCAGTACTTC. This encodes CASSLGGKQYF.

Concerning this clonotype itself: A read error may produce the germline difference seen at one junction end. The chain has TRBV5-4 and TRBJ1-6; no definite D call. CDR1 is SGHNT, CDR2 YYREEE, per germline (reference sequence). The CDR3 loop spans 12 amino acids. The CDR3 DNA follows: TGCGCCAGCTCCGGACTGAATTCACCCCTCCACTTT. Protein: CASSGLNSPLHF.